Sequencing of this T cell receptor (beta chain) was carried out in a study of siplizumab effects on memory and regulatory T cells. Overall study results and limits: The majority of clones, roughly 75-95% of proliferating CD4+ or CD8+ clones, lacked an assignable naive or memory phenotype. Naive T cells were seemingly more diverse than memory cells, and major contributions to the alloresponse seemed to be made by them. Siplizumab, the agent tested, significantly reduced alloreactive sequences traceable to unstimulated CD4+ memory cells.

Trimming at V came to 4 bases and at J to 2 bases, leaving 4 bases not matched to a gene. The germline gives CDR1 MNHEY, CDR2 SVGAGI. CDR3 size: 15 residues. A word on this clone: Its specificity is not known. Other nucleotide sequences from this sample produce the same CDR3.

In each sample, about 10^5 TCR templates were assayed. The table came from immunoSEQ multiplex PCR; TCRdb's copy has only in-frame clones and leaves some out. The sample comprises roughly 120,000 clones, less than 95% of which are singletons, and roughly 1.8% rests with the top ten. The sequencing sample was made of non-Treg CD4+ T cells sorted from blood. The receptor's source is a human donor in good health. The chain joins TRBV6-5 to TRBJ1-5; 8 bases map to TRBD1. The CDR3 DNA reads TGTGCCAGCAGTTTCGGACAGGGTGGCAATCAGCCCCAGCATTTT. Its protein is CASSFGQGGNQPQHF.